The clone carrying this TCR beta chain was detected only once. Sequencing was performed with immunoSEQ multiplex PCR; in TCRdb, only in-frame clones are kept and a portion is missing. The sample has fewer than 90,000 clones, 85% to 95% seen once; the top ten hold roughly 0.25%. There are 14 residues in the CDR3. Trimming removed 4 bases at V and 6 bases at J, with 15 bases between. The germline V gene encodes CDR1 ENHRY and CDR2 SYGVKD. This entry belongs to a study of technical replicates of blood from four donors. Sequencing was performed on T cells isolated from PBMCs. This TCR was sampled from a human donor in good health. The rearrangement joins TRBV10-3 to TRBJ1-1, with D possibly matching TRBD1 (5 bases). The CDR3 region is CAISGTGGRSEAFF. The CDR3 DNA reads TGTGCCATCAGTGGGACGGGGGGGAGGTCTGAAGCTTTCTTT.